Sequencing of this T cell receptor beta chain was carried out in a study of PD-L1 blockade in urothelial cancer. Overall study: Dosed intravenously at 1,200 mg every 3 weeks, atezolizumab was initiated by patients at some point between 2014 and 2016. Male patients with bladder-origin urothelial cancer numbered about nine tenths of the roughly 30. T cell content in blood samples showed a median of about 140,000. General study points: Below-median pretreatment blood TCR clonality was a predictor of better survival.

Described time point: pretreatment peripheral blood. Clones were sequenced by immunoSEQ multiplex PCR, and TCRdb holds only the in-frame ones, with some missing. The profile shows just under 65,000 clones, roughly four fifths of them singletons. This CDR3 region has 14 residues. V lost 6 bases, J lost 8 bases, and 19 bases lay in between. CDR1 and CDR2 from the germline V gene are WSHSY and SAAADI. Comments on this clone: Its target is not known.

This TCR came from an older man with urothelial cancer. Sequenced here: PBMCs, sampled around atezolizumab (anti-PD-L1) treatment. The V and J genes are TRBV10-2 and TRBJ1-2; D remains ambiguous. CDR3 protein: CASRLGAERRGYTF. DNA of the CDR3: TGCGCCAGCAGGCTCGGCGCCGAACGGAGGGGCTACACCTTC.